One and the same sample provided the 2 T cell receptor beta chains below, sequenced in a study of shared clonotypes between healthy human individuals. Method: immunoSEQ multiplex PCR; TCRdb's copy keeps in-frame clones and lacks some. In the table there are millions of clones, around nine tenths of which are singletons. The sequenced material came from naive CD4+ T cells sorted from blood. Subset meaning: CD45RA+ positively selected. The source of these receptors is a man between 18 and 29 years old in good health.

The chain is built from TRBV14 and TRBJ2-7, with a weak D call TRBD1 (6 bases). CDR1 and CDR2 from the germline V gene are SGHDN and FVKESK. With 2 bases removed from V and 3 bases from J, the gap between germline ends came to 14 bases. There are 15 residues in the CDR3. The CDR3 DNA is TGTGCCAGCAGCCAATACCGCACAGGGAACTACGAGCAGTACTTC. Amino acids: CASSQYRTGNYEQYF.

The V gene is TRBV6-1, the J gene TRBJ2-5, with D possibly matching TRBD1 (6 bases). The CDR3 is 16 amino acids. The V end lost 4 bases, the J end lost 2 bases, and 17 bases lay between the germline ends. Looked up from germline, CDR1 is MNHNS and CDR2 is SASEGT. The CDR3 sequence is CASSGPGHLKQETQYF. The CDR3 coding sequence is TGTGCCAGCAGTGGGCCGGGACACCTGAAGCAAGAGACCCAGTACTTC.